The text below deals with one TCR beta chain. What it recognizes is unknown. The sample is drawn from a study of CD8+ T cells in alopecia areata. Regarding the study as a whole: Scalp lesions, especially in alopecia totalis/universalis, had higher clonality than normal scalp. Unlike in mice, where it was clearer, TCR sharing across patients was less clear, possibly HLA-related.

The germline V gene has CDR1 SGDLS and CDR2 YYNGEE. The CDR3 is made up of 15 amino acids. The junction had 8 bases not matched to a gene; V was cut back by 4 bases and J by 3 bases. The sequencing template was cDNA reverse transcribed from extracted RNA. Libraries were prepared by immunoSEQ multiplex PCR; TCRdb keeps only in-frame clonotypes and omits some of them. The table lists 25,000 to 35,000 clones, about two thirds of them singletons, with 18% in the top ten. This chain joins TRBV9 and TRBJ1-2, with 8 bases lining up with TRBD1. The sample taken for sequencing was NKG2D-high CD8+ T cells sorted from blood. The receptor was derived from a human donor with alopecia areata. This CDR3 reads CASSPTGGSDYGYTF. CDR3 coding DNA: TGTGCCAGCAGCCCAACAGGGGGGTCGGACTATGGCTACACCTTC.